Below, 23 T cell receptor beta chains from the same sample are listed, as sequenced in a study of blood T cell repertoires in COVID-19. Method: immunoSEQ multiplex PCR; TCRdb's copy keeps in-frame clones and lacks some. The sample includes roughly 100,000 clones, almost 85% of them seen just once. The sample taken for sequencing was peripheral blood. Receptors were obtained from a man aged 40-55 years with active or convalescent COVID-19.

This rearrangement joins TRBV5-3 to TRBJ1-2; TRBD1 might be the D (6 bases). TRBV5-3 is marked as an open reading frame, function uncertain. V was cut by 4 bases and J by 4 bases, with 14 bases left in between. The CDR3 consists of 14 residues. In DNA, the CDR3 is TGTGCCAGAAGCAATCGGACAGCGCCCTATGGCTACACCTTC. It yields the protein CARSNRTAPYGYTF.

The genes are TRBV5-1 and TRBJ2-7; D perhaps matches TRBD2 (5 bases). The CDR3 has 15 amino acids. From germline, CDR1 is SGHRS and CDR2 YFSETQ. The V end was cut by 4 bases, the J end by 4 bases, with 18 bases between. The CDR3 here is CASSTSGLRGYEQYF. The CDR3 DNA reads TGCGCCAGCAGCACCTCCGGGCTACGAGGGTACGAGCAGTACTTC. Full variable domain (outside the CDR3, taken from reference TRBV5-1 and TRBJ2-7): KAGVTQTPRYLIKTRGQQVTLSCSPISGHRSVSWYQQTPGQGLQFLFEYFSETQRNKGNFPGRFSGRQFSNSRSEMNVSTLELGDSALYLCASSTSGLRGYEQYFGPGTRLTVT.

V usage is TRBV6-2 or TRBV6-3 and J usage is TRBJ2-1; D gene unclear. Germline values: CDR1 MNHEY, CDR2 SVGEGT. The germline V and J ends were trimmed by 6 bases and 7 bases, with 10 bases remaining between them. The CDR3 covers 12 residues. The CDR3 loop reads CASRYLGNEQFF. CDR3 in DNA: TGTGCCAGCAGGTACCTCGGTAATGAGCAGTTCTTC.

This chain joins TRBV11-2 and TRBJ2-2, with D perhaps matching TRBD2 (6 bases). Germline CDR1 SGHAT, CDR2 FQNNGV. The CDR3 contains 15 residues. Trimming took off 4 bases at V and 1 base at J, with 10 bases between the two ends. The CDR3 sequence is CASSSGTQNTGELFF. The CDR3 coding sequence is TGTGCCAGCAGCTCAGGGACTCAGAACACCGGGGAGCTGTTTTTT.

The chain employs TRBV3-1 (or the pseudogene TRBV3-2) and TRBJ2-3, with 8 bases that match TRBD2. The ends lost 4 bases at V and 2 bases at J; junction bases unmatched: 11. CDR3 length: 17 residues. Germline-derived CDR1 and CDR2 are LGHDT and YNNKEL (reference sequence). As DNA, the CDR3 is TGTGCCAGCAGCCTAAGCGTAAGCGGGGGTTTCACAGATACGCAGTATTTT. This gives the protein CASSLSVSGGFTDTQYF.

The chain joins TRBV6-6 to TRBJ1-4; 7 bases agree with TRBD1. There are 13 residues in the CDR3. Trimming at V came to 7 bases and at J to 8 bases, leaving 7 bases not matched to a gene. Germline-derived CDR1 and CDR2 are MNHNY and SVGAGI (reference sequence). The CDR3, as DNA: TGTGCCAGCACTAACAAGGGGGCCGAAAAACTGTTTTTT. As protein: CASTNKGAEKLFF.

The CDR3: CASSPLGTGDPKGTEAFF. In DNA, the CDR3 is TGTGCCAGTAGTCCTCTTGGGACAGGGGACCCCAAAGGTACTGAAGCTTTCTTT. The chain uses TRBV19 and TRBJ1-1, with 10 nucleotides matching TRBD1. The length of the CDR3 is 18 residues. Per germline, CDR1 LNHDA and CDR2 SQIVND (reference sequence). Trimming at V came to 5 bases and at J to 5 bases, leaving 17 bases not matched to a gene.

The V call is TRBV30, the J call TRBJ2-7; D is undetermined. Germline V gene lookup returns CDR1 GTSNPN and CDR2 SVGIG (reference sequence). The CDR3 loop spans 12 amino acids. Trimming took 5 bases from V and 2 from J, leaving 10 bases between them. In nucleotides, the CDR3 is TGTGCCTGGGCAAAGCAGGCCTACGAGCAGTACTTC. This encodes CAWAKQAYEQYF.

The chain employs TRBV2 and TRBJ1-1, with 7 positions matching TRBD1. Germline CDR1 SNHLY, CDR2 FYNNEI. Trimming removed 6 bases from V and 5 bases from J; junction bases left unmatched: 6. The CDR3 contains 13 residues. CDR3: CASRKTGETEAFF. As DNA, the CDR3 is TGTGCCAGCAGGAAAACAGGGGAAACTGAAGCTTTCTTT.

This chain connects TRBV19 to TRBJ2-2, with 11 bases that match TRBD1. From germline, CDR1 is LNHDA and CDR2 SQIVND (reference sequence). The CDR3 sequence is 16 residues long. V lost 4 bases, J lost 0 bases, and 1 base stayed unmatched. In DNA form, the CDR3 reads TGTGCCAGTAGTACGGGACAGGGGGCGAACACCGGGGAGCTGTTTTTT. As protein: CASSTGQGANTGELFF.

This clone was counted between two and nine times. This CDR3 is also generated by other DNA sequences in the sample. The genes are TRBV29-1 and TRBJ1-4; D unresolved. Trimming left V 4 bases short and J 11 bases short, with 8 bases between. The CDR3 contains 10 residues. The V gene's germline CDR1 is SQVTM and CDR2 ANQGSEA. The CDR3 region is CSVGEEKLFF. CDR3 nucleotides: TGCAGCGTTGGTGAGGAGAAACTGTTTTTT.

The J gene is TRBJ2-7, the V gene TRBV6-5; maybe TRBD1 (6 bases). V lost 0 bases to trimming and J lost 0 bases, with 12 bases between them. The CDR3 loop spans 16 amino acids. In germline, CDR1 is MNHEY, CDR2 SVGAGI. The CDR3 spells CASSYSGTGSSYEQYF. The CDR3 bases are TGTGCCAGCAGTTACTCAGGTACAGGGTCCTCCTACGAGCAGTACTTC.

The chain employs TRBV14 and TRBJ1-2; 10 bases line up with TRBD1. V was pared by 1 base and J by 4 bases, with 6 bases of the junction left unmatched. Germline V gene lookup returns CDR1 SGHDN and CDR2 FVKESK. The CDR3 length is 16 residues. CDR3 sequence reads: CASSQGGQGTFYGYTF. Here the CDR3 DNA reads TGTGCCAGCAGCCAAGGGGGACAGGGGACCTTCTATGGCTACACCTTC.

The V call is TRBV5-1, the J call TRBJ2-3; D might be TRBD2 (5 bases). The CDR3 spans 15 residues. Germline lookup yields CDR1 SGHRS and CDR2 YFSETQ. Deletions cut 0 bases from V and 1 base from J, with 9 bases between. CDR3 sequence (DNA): TGCGCCAGCAGCTTGGTCGGGGATGGCACAGATACGCAGTATTTT. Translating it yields CASSLVGDGTDTQYF.

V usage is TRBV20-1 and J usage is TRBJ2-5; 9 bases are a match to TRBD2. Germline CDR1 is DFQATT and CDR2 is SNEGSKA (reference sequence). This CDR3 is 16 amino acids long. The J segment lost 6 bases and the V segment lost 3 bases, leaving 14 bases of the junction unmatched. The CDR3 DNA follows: TGCAGTGCTAGTGTGGTCGTGGCTAGCGGGGTTCAGACCCAGTACTTC. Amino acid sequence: CSASVVVASGVQTQYF.

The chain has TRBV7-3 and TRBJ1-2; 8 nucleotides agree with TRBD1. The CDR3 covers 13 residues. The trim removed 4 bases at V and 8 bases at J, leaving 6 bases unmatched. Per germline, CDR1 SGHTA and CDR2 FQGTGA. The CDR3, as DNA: TGTGCCAGCAGCTCCCAGGGGGCTCTAGGCTACACCTTC. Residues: CASSSQGALGYTF.

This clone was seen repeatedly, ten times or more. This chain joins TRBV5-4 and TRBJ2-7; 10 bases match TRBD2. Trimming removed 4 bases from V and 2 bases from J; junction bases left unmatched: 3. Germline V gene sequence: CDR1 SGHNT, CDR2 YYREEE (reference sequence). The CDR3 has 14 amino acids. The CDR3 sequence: CASSMLAGAYEQYF. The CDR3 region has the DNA TGTGCCAGCAGCATGCTAGCGGGGGCCTACGAGCAGTACTTC.

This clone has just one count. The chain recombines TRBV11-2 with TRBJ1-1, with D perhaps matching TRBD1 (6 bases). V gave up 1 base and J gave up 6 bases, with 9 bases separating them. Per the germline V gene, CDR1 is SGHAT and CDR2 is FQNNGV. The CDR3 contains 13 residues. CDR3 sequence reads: CASSLAGESEAFF. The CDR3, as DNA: TGTGCCAGCAGCTTAGCAGGGGAGTCTGAAGCTTTCTTT.

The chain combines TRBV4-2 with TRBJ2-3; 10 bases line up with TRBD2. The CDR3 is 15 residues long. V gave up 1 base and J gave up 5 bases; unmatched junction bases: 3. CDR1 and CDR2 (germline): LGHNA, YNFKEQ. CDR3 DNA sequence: TGTGCCAGCAGCCAAGGACTAGCGGGTCAAGATACGCAGTATTTT. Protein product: CASSQGLAGQDTQYF.

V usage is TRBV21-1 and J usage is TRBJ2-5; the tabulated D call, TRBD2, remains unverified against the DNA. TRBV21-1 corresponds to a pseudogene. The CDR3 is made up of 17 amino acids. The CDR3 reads CASSKGRLAGEGETQYF. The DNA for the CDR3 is TGTGCCAGCAGCAAAGGTCGATTAGCGGGGGAGGGAGAGACCCAGTACTTC.

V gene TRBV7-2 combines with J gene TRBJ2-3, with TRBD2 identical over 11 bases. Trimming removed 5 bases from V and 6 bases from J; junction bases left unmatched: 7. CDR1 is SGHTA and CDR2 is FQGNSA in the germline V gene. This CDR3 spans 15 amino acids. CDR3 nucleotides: TGTGCCAGCAGCATTAGCGGGGGGGCTCGGGATACGCAGTATTTT. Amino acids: CASSISGGARDTQYF.

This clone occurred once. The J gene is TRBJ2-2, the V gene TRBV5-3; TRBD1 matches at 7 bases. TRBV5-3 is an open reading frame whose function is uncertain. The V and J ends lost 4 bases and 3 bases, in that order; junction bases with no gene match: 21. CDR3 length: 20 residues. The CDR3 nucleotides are TGTGCCAGAAGCCAGCACGACATCAACCCGACAGGGTATCACACCGGGGAGCTGTTTTTT. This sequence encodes CARSQHDINPTGYHTGELFF.

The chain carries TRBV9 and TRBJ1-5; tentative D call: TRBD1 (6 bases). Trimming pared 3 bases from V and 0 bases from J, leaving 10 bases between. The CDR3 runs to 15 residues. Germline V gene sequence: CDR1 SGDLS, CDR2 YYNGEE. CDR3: CASSATGDSNQPQHF. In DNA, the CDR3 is TGTGCCAGCAGCGCGACAGGAGATAGCAATCAGCCCCAGCATTTT.